One and the same sample provided the 11 T cell receptor beta chains below, sequenced in a study of T cells in Graves' hyperthyroidism and ophthalmopathy. Amplification yielded TCR beta CDR3 regions, with RNA transcripts as the source. Initially, a first-round RT-PCR of the TCR CDR3 employed the HTBI primer set. TCRdb fed the multiplex PCR reads into MiXCR, producing one record per CDR3 protein. The sample shows some 500,000 distinct CDR3 sequences, roughly an eighth of them seen only once. Sequenced material: blood. The receptors here all came from a woman aged 18-29 years with Graves' hyperthyroidism.

In regard to this clonotype: An end of the junction differs from the germline gene, which may be a read error. This chain connects TRBV18 to TRBJ2-7; D might be TRBD1 (6 bases). The CDR3 totals 15 residues. Germline V lookup: CDR1 KGHSH, CDR2 LQKENI. CDR3 sequence (DNA): TGTGCCGGCTCAACAAAAACAGGGCTTGCGGACGAGCAGTACTTC. Translating gives CAGSTKTGLADEQYF.

This clonotype was seen many times. This chain connects TRBV6-1 to TRBJ2-3; D not certain. This CDR3 comprises 13 residues. Trimming shortened V by 5 bases and J by 3 bases, and 9 bases separated the two germline ends. Germline V lookup: CDR1 MNHNS, CDR2 SASEGT. As DNA, the CDR3 is TGTGCCAGCAGTTATGGACGGACAGATACGCAGTATTTT. It codes for CASSYGRTDTQYF.

This clonotype appeared many times. The chain couples TRBV6-1 to TRBJ1-2; 10 bases map to TRBD1. The CDR3 loop spans 14 amino acids. Germline V CDR1 and CDR2: MNHNS, SASEGT. V gave up 11 bases and J gave up 0 bases; unmatched junction bases: 6. The CDR3 spells CASDRGLTNYGYTF. Here the CDR3 DNA reads TGTGCCTCTGACAGGGGGCTAACTAACTATGGCTACACCTTC.

The gene calls are TRBV20-1 and TRBJ2-7, with 11 bases identical to TRBD2. Germline CDR1 reads DFQATT; CDR2 reads SNEGSKA (reference sequence). The ends lost 4 bases at V and 2 bases at J; junction bases unmatched: 4. The CDR3 consists of 14 residues. CDR3 nucleotide sequence: TGCAGTGCTACCGGGACTAGCGGAGCCTACGAGCAGTACTTC. Encoded protein: CSATGTSGAYEQYF.

This clonotype was counted many times. The V gene is TRBV20-1, the J gene TRBJ2-1; D is ambiguous. The V gene lost 1 base and the J gene lost 0 bases, with 10 bases spanning the gap. Germline CDR1 DFQATT, CDR2 SNEGSKA (reference sequence). This CDR3 has 15 residues. Here the CDR3 DNA reads TGCAGTGCTAGAGTAGGTGGGCGCTCCTACAATGAGCAGTTCTTC. Protein: CSARVGGRSYNEQFF.

This clonotype was counted at least ten times. The CDR3 DNA reads TGTGCCAGCAGCCTAGGTACAGGGACCTACGAGCAGTACGTC. Protein product: CASSLGTGTYEQYV. The gene calls are TRBV11-1 and TRBJ2-7; tentatively, D is TRBD1 (6 bases). Germline CDR1 and CDR2: SGHAT and FQDESV (reference sequence). The germline V and J ends were trimmed by 5 bases and 2 bases, with 13 bases remaining between them. The CDR3 is made up of 14 amino acids.

This clonotype occurred a few times. This chain uses TRBV19 with TRBJ2-4, with D possibly TRBD2 on 6 matching bases. Germline CDR1 reads LNHDA; CDR2 reads SQIVND (reference sequence). V was pared by 3 bases and J by 0 bases, with 9 bases between. The CDR3 is made up of 15 amino acids. The CDR3: CASSIRRGAKNIQYF. The DNA for the CDR3 is TGTGCCAGTAGTATCCGGCGGGGAGCCAAAAACATTCAGTACTTC.

In the case of this clonotype: With a much larger clone just one base away, this may be a read error. The rearrangement uses TRBV5-1 and TRBJ2-7; D remains ambiguous. The CDR3 has 14 residues. From germline, CDR1 is SGHRS and CDR2 YFSETQ. The CDR3 sequence is CASSLDSTSYELYF. CDR3 bases: TGCGCCAGCAGCTTGGACAGTACCTCCTACGAGCTGTACTTC.

This clonotype was detected only a few times. The chain uses TRBV7-2 and TRBJ2-3; D might be TRBD1 or TRBD2, each matching 5 bases. Germline CDR1 reads SGHTA; CDR2 reads FQGNSA. V lost 0 bases, J lost 5 bases, and 12 bases lay in between. The CDR3 length is 15 residues. The CDR3 bases are TGTGCCAGCAGCTTAGCCCGCAGGGCGGGAGATACGCAGTATTTT. Amino acid sequence: CASSLARRAGDTQYF.

This clonotype was seen only a few times. V usage is TRBV4-1 and J usage is TRBJ2-4, with no clear D. The length of the CDR3 is 15 residues. V was clipped by 4 bases and J by 4 bases, with 14 bases between them. Germline CDR1 is MGHRA and CDR2 is YSYEKL. CDR3 sequence: CASSREPDTKNIQYF. As DNA, the CDR3 is TGCGCCAGCAGCCGAGAACCTGATACAAAAAACATTCAGTACTTC.

This clonotype was observed at least ten times. This chain joins TRBV20-1 and TRBJ2-1, with TRBD1 as a possible D gene (6 bases). The CDR3 spans 15 residues. The ends were cut back, 5 bases at V and 6 bases at J, with 20 bases in the middle. Looked up from germline, CDR1 is DFQATT and CDR2 is SNEGSKA (reference sequence). CDR3 residues: CSAGETGDLGNEQFF. In DNA, the CDR3 is TGCAGTGCTGGGGAGACAGGCGACCTCGGCAATGAGCAGTTCTTC.